The T cell receptor (beta chain) under discussion was sequenced for a study of PD-L1 blockade in urothelial cancer. Profiled with immunoSEQ multiplex PCR; TCRdb holds only in-frame clones, not every one. The sample includes approximately 88,000 clones, over 80% of them seen just once. Time point here: pretreatment peripheral blood. The sample was PBMCs, taken around atezolizumab (anti-PD-L1) treatment. The source of this sequence is a man aged 60 to 75 with urothelial cancer.

CDR3 coding DNA: TGCGCCAGCAGTGAGTTTATGGGGGCCGTAACCGGGGAGCTGTTTTTT. It is translated as CASSEFMGAVTGELFF. The chain employs TRBV10-2 and TRBJ2-2; tentatively, D is TRBD1 (6 bases). V was trimmed by 1 base and J by 5 bases, leaving 14 bases between them. The CDR3 covers 16 residues. Germline values: CDR1 WSHSY, CDR2 SAAADI.